What follows are 10 T cell receptor beta chains derived from one specimen sequenced in a study of cytomegalovirus exposure and HLA in healthy donors. Produced via immunoSEQ multiplex PCR; TCRdb's table is partial and in-frame only. The sample holds roughly 200,000 clones, roughly three quarters seen once. Sequenced: PBMCs. All receptors come from a woman between 25 and 40 years old in good health and CMV-seronegative.

The chain joins TRBV5-1 to TRBJ1-1; D may be TRBD1 (5 bases). The germline CDR1 and CDR2 sequences are SGHRS and YFSETQ. Trimming left V 4 bases short and J 7 bases short, with 11 bases between. This CDR3 spans 12 amino acids. Written as DNA, the CDR3 is TGCGCCAGCAGCGACACAGGTAATGAAGCTTTCTTT. Amino acid sequence: CASSDTGNEAFF.

The CDR3, as DNA: TGTGCCAGCTCACCCGTCCGGGGGACAGTAGGAGAAAAACTGTTTTTT. Its protein product is CASSPVRGTVGEKLFF. The rearrangement uses TRBV18 and TRBJ1-4, with 7 bases matching TRBD1. Germline-derived CDR1 and CDR2 are KGHSH and LQKENI. The junction had 12 bases not matched to a gene; V was cut back by 3 bases and J by 8 bases. The CDR3 consists of 16 residues.

The chain has TRBV11-3 and TRBJ1-1; D unclear. CDR1 and CDR2 (germline): SGHNT, YENEEA. CDR3 length: 14 amino acids. V lost 4 bases and J lost 0, with 9 bases in between. CDR3 region: CASSSSSMNTEAFF. Here the CDR3 DNA reads TGTGCCAGCAGCTCCTCGAGTATGAACACTGAAGCTTTCTTT.

This clone has just one count. The rearrangement links TRBV2 to TRBJ2-3; D may be TRBD1 (6 bases). This CDR3 is 15 amino acids long. Germline V gene lookup returns CDR1 SNHLY and CDR2 FYNNEI. The germline V and J ends were trimmed by 4 bases and 3 bases, with 14 bases remaining between them. The CDR3 protein is CASSVGAGVTDTQYF. CDR3 nucleotide sequence: TGTGCCAGCAGTGTTGGGGCAGGGGTTACAGATACGCAGTATTTT.

This chain connects TRBV9 to TRBJ1-4; D possibly corresponds to TRBD1 (6 bases). The V gene's germline CDR1 is SGDLS and CDR2 YYNGEE. The V end lost 4 bases, the J end lost 8 bases, and 21 bases lay between the germline ends. The CDR3 is made up of 16 amino acids. This CDR3 reads CASSPHPAGAREKLFF. In nucleotides, the CDR3 is TGTGCCAGCAGCCCCCACCCGGCAGGGGCTAGGGAAAAACTGTTTTTT.

V is TRBV29-1 and J is TRBJ2-1; 10 bases are shared with TRBD2. Per the germline V gene, CDR1 is SQVTM and CDR2 is ANQGSEA. Unmatched junction bases numbered 9, after V lost 1 base and J lost 0 bases. CDR3 size: 18 residues. The chain's CDR3 is CSVEGMGLASSSYNEQFF. In DNA, the CDR3 is TGCAGCGTTGAAGGGATGGGACTAGCGTCGAGCTCCTACAATGAGCAGTTCTTC.

This rearrangement joins TRBV15 to TRBJ1-6; D possibly corresponds to TRBD1 (6 bases). This CDR3 contains 17 residues. Per germline, CDR1 LNHNV and CDR2 YYDKDF (reference sequence). Trimming took off 3 bases at V and 7 bases at J, with 19 bases between the two ends. The CDR3 DNA reads as TGTGCCACCAGCAGGCCCCCAGGGGCGCCGCGGAATTCACCCCTCCACTTT. It is translated as CATSRPPGAPRNSPLHF. Full variable domain (rest looked up from reference TRBV15 and TRBJ1-6): DAMVIQNPRYQVTQFGKPVTLSCSQTLNHNVMYWYQQKSSQAPKLLFHYYDKDFNNEADTPDNFQSRRPNTSFCFLDIRSPGLGDTAMYLCATSRPPGAPRNSPLHFGNGTRLTVT.

V is TRBV5-6 and J is TRBJ1-5, with TRBD1 matching over 7 bases. Trimming at V came to 2 bases and at J to 0 bases, leaving 2 bases not matched to a gene. This CDR3 has 15 amino acids. Per germline, CDR1 SGHDT and CDR2 YYEEEE. The CDR3 nucleotides are TGTGCCAGCAGCTTAACAGGGGCTAGCAATCAGCCCCAGCATTTT. This translates into CASSLTGASNQPQHF.

The table lists this clone with a few counts. The identical CDR3 is also encoded by other nucleotide sequences in the sample. This chain links TRBV9 with TRBJ1-5; no firm D call. The CDR3 has 14 residues. V lost 1 base and J 0 bases, leaving 5 bases between the germline ends. CDR1 and CDR2 from the germline V gene are SGDLS and YYNGEE. The CDR3 DNA sequence: TGTGCCAGCAGCGTATCCAATAGCAATCAGCCCCAGCATTTT. Translated: CASSVSNSNQPQHF.

V and J are TRBV19 and TRBJ1-2; D is perhaps TRBD1 (5 bases). The CDR3 contains 14 residues. CDR1 is LNHDA, CDR2 SQIVND, per germline (reference sequence). V lost 0 bases, J lost 2 bases, and 7 bases lay in between. This CDR3 reads CASSIDRQNYGYTF. As DNA, the CDR3 is TGTGCCAGTAGTATAGATCGACAGAACTATGGCTACACCTTC.